The source of this T cell receptor (beta chain) is a study of cytomegalovirus exposure and HLA in healthy donors. As for the study in general: The study placed 70% to 85% of its approximately 430 genotyped donors in the Caucasian-associated ancestry cluster. Study outcomes and limitations: Later work found that TCR association rates differed between HLA loci; DRB1 had the most and HLA-C the fewest. TCR beta V- and J-gene trimming was later associated with a missense DCLRE1C variant.

The CDR3 is 15 amino acids. Trimming removed 5 bases from V and 0 bases from J, with 13 bases in between. Germline V gene data show CDR1 as SGHAT and CDR2 as FQNNGV. About this clone itself: Its specificity is unknown.

Primers: 60 Vbeta forward and 13 Jbeta reverse. Measured with immunoSEQ multiplex PCR; TCRdb has only the in-frame clones, and not every one. This table has over 130,000 clones, 80% appearing once. This chain connects TRBV11-2 to TRBJ1-1; D is possibly TRBD1 (5 bases). The clonotype was recovered from a middle-aged man in good health and CMV-seronegative. Sequences were obtained from PBMCs. CDR3: CASSLRTGLNTEAFF. CDR3 nucleotides: TGTGCCAGCAGCCTCCGAACAGGCTTGAACACTGAAGCTTTCTTT.